A selection of T cell receptor beta chains follows, all from one sample in a study of identical twins. MiXCR, run by TCRdb on the 5' RACE reads, gives a single entry per CDR3 protein. The sample shows around 370,000 distinct CDR3 sequences, about 9% of them seen only once. The material sequenced was naive T cells sorted from blood. These receptors originate from a woman in her 50s in good health. Both conserved end residues are part of each CDR3. Each record gives: clone size, D gene, V gene, J gene, CDR3 protein, CDR3 DNA. The D gene is left open where the match is weak. Rows may omit the clone size; those that give it use once, few, many or a size class.

>NA|NA|TRBV18|TRBJ1-1
CASSPILEMNTEAFF
TGTGCCAGCTCACCGATTTTGGAGATGAACACTGAAGCTTTCTTT
>few|NA|TRBV29-1|TRBJ2-2
CSVAPGVNTGELFF
TGCAGCGTCGCCCCGGGAGTGAACACCGGGGAGCTGTTTTTT
>many|NA|TRBV15|TRBJ2-3
CATSRGASTSTDTQYF
TGTGCCACCAGCAGAGGGGCCTCCACTAGCACAGATACGCAGTATTTT
>NA|TRBD1|TRBV4-1|TRBJ2-7
CASSQEGTAPYEQYF
TGCGCCAGCAGCCAAGAGGGGACAGCTCCCTACGAGCAGTACTTC
>NA|TRBD1|TRBV11-2|TRBJ1-4
CASSRGQGWEEKLFF
TGTGCCAGCAGCAGGGGACAGGGTTGGGAGGAAAAACTGTTTTTT
>NA|NA|TRBV5-1|TRBJ2-2
CASSIKGNPGGELFF
TGCGCCAGCAGTATCAAAGGGAACCCGGGAGGGGAGCTGTTTTTT
>many|TRBD2|TRBV6-5|TRBJ2-1
CASSEGGLAGGRFF
TGTGCCAGCAGTGAGGGGGGTCTAGCGGGAGGTCGGTTCTTC
>few|NA|TRBV10-1|TRBJ2-1
CASSESLDLGINEQFF
TGCGCCAGCAGTGAGTCCCTGGACCTTGGAATCAATGAGCAGTTCTTC
>many|NA|TRBV29-1|TRBJ1-2
CSAVRPNSNYGYTF
TGCAGCGCCGTTCGACCCAATTCAAACTATGGCTACACCTTC
>many|TRBD2|TRBV12-3/TRBV12-4|TRBJ2-1
CASRTGLAGGSSYNEQFF
TGTGCCAGCAGAACGGGACTAGCGGGAGGGAGCTCCTACAATGAGCAGTTCTTC
>NA|TRBD2|TRBV4-1|TRBJ2-4
CASSGLAGDRNIQYF
TGCGCCAGCAGTGGACTAGCGGGAGATAGGAACATTCAGTACTTC
>few|NA|TRBV15|TRBJ2-5
CATSTSGRGLQETQYF
TGTGCCACCAGCACCTCCGGACGCGGGTTACAAGAGACCCAGTACTTC
>NA|TRBD2|TRBV2|TRBJ2-1
CASSRAGGRYNEQFF
TGTGCCAGCAGTAGGGCGGGAGGGCGCTACAATGAGCAGTTCTTC
>many|NA|TRBV18|TRBJ1-2
CASSPGAYRDNGYTF
TGTGCCAGCTCACCGGGGGCCTACCGGGACAACGGCTACACCTTC
>NA|NA|TRBV5-1|TRBJ1-2
CASSLSSNPVASYGYTF
TGCGCCAGCAGCTTGAGTTCCAATCCTGTGGCCTCCTATGGCTACACCTTC
>NA|NA|TRBV19|TRBJ1-3
CASDLGASGNTIYF
TGTGCCAGTGATCTGGGGGCCAGTGGAAACACCATATATTTT
>many|NA|TRBV7-2|TRBJ2-6
CASRYQWGYDLTF
TGTGCCAGCAGATACCAATGGGGGTACGACCTGACTTTC
>many|NA|TRBV29-1|TRBJ2-3
CSVVILPTDTQYF
TGCAGCGTTGTTATCCTCCCCACAGATACGCAGTATTTT
>few|TRBD1|TRBV29-1|TRBJ2-1
CSGWGQDPNEQFF
TGCAGCGGGTGGGGACAGGATCCCAATGAGCAGTTCTTC
>few|NA|TRBV11-3|TRBJ2-5
CASSLDPIRETQYF
TGTGCCAGCAGCTTAGATCCGATTCGAGAGACCCAGTACTTC
>many|TRBD2|TRBV7-7|TRBJ2-1
CASSLAPSGSFENEQFF
TGTGCCAGCAGCTTAGCGCCCAGCGGGAGCTTTGAAAATGAGCAGTTCTTC
>few|NA|TRBV6-5|TRBJ1-3
CASRERGTIYF
TGTGCCAGCAGGGAAAGGGGAACCATATATTTT
>many|TRBD2|TRBV12-3/TRBV12-4|TRBJ2-5
CASSRRQINIVGTSGRLETQYF
TGTGCCAGCAGCAGAAGACAGATTAACATTGTGGGGACTAGCGGGAGGCTAGAGACCCAGTACTTC
>NA|NA|TRBV5-1|TRBJ1-1
CASSSGPGQNTEAFF
TGCGCCAGCAGCTCAGGGCCGGGACAGAACACTGAAGCTTTCTTT
>NA|TRBD2|TRBV6-5|TRBJ2-3
CASRLAGSFTDTQYF
TGTGCCAGCAGACTAGCGGGATCGTTCACAGATACGCAGTATTTT
>NA|NA|TRBV20-1|TRBJ2-5
CSARYQVTEETQYF
TGCAGTGCTAGATATCAGGTCACAGAAGAGACCCAGTACTTC
>NA|NA|TRBV27|TRBJ2-5
CASGGQYQETQYF
TGTGCCAGCGGAGGACAGTACCAAGAGACCCAGTACTTC
>few|NA|TRBV15|TRBJ2-1
CATSRGGSSYNEQFF
TGTGCCACCAGCAGAGGTGGTAGCTCCTACAATGAGCAGTTCTTC
>many|TRBD2|TRBV2|TRBJ2-1
CASSSGTSYNEQFF
TGCGCCAGCAGCTCAGGGACTAGTTACAATGAGCAGTTCTTC
>many|TRBD2|TRBV12-3/TRBV12-4|TRBJ2-5
CASSPLAGGPWTQYF
TGTGCCAGCAGCCCACTAGCGGGAGGGCCCTGGACCCAGTACTTC
>few|TRBD1|TRBV6-4|TRBJ2-1
CASSETGGFYNEQFF
TGTGCCAGCAGCGAGACAGGGGGTTTCTACAATGAGCAGTTCTTC
>few|TRBD2|TRBV7-8|TRBJ2-1
CASSHGSGRVNEQFF
TGTGCCAGCAGCCACGGTAGCGGGAGGGTCAATGAGCAGTTCTTC
>few|TRBD1|TRBV5-1|TRBJ2-5
CASSLASGQGGTQYF
TGCGCCAGCAGCTTGGCCTCTGGACAGGGGGGGACCCAGTACTTC
>few|TRBD2|TRBV4-2|TRBJ2-1
CATTGTSGRGAGSEQFF
TGTGCCACCACCGGGACTAGCGGGAGGGGTGCAGGGAGTGAGCAGTTCTTC